These 6 T cell receptor beta chains were sequenced from one sample in a study of shared clonotypes between healthy human individuals. Positively selected for CCR7, the CD45RO-negative cells used as naive CD8 cells excluded terminally differentiated effector memory CD45RA+ cells. Profiled with immunoSEQ multiplex PCR; TCRdb holds only in-frame clones, not every one. The data contain about 2.1 million clones, over 85% of them seen just once; the ten biggest clones take up roughly 1.7%. Source material: naive CD8+ T cells from PBMCs. The source of these receptors is a man between 18 and 29 years old in good health. Some clones in this sample may be carry-over from other donors' samples.

For the CDR3, the DNA is TGTGCCAGCAGCTTAATAGTAGGGGTCAGGCCCCCCTATGGCTACACCTTC. Translation: CASSLIVGVRPPYGYTF. This chain connects TRBV7-8 to TRBJ1-2; tentative D call: TRBD1 (5 bases). V was clipped by 2 bases and J by 4 bases, with 20 bases between them. Per the germline V gene, CDR1 is SGHVS and CDR2 is FQNEAQ. The CDR3 spans 17 residues.

This chain connects TRBV28 to TRBJ2-2, with D unclear. CDR3 length: 14 amino acids. Trimming left V 5 bases short and J 0 bases short, with 7 bases between. Looked up from germline, CDR1 is MDHEN and CDR2 is SYDVKM. The CDR3: CASSGDPNTGELFF. As DNA, the CDR3 is TGTGCCAGCAGTGGAGATCCGAACACCGGGGAGCTGTTTTTT.

The rearrangement uses TRBV4-1 and TRBJ2-7; D remains ambiguous. V lost 1 base to trimming and J lost 3 bases, with 10 bases between them. Germline lookup yields CDR1 MGHRA and CDR2 YSYEKL. The CDR3 consists of 14 residues. The CDR3 spells CASSQVASDYEQYF. In nucleotides, the CDR3 is TGCGCCAGCAGCCAAGTCGCTAGTGACTACGAGCAGTACTTC.

This chain connects TRBV9 to TRBJ2-3, with no clear D. Trimming removed 0 bases from V and 2 bases from J, with 16 bases in between. CDR3 size: 17 residues. Germline lookup yields CDR1 SGDLS and CDR2 YYNGEE. The CDR3 nucleotides are TGTGCCAGCAGCGTAGCTCCAGACGGCCCCCACACAGATACGCAGTATTTT. Translation gives CASSVAPDGPHTDTQYF.

The chain uses TRBV7-2 and TRBJ2-2; TRBD1 aligns across 10 bases. The ends lost 2 bases at V and 6 bases at J; junction bases unmatched: 3. The CDR3 sequence is 15 residues long. Germline lookup yields CDR1 SGHTA and CDR2 FQGNSA. The CDR3 DNA reads TGTGCCAGCAGCTTAATCGGACAGGGGGCCGGGGAGCTGTTTTTT. It codes for CASSLIGQGAGELFF. Full variable domain (rest looked up from reference TRBV7-2 and TRBJ2-2): GAGVSQSPSNKVTEKGKDVELRCDPISGHTALYWYRQSLGQGLEFLIYFQGNSAPDKSGLPSDRFSAERTGGSVSTLTIQRTQQEDSAVYLCASSLIGQGAGELFFGEGSRLTVL.

This clone appeared once. The J gene is TRBJ2-5, the V gene TRBV13, with a weak D call TRBD2 (6 bases). The CDR3 length is 16 residues. V gave up 2 bases and J gave up 4 bases, with 17 bases separating them. CDR1 is PRHDT and CDR2 is FYEKMQ in the germline V gene (reference sequence). This CDR3 reads CASSLRGGMALETQYF. CDR3 nucleotides: TGTGCCAGCAGCTTACGTGGGGGGATGGCGTTAGAGACCCAGTACTTC.